A selection of T cell receptor beta chains follows, all from one sample in a study of technical replicates of blood from several donors. Repertoires were generated with immunoSEQ multiplex PCR, while TCRdb's copy carries only in-frame clones and drops some. The profile covers about 50,000 clones, with 92% appearing a single time and 3.5% to 4.5% taken by the ten largest. The sample was PBMCs. The receptors derive from a human donor in good health. Some clones in this sample may be carry-over from other donors' samples. Each CDR3 is given with its conserved first and last residue. D genes are given only for firm matches. Rows may omit the clone size; those that give it use once, few, many or a size class.

d_call cdr3_length clone_size j_call v_call cdr3_aa cdr3_nt
TRBD2 14 . TRBJ2-7 TRBV19 CASSGREGPYEQYF TGTGCCAGTAGTGGGCGGGAGGGCCCATACGAGCAGTACTTC
TRBD1 13 once TRBJ2-7 TRBV7-8 CASSRDRVYEQYF TGTGCCAGCAGCCGAGACAGGGTGTACGAGCAGTACTTC
. 13 . TRBJ2-1 TRBV6-4 CASSDSSNSEQFF TGTGCCAGCAGTGACTCAAGTAACAGCGAGCAGTTCTTC
TRBD2 16 few TRBJ2-3 TRBV4-2 CASSQEAGGGTDTQYF TGTGCCAGCAGCCAAGAGGCGGGGGGGGGCACAGATACGCAGTATTTT
. 14 once TRBJ1-2 TRBV7-2 CAGSLAYREGGYTF TGTGCCGGCAGCTTAGCGTATCGGGAAGGAGGCTACACCTTC
TRBD2 14 medium-sized TRBJ2-1 TRBV5-1 CASSFSGAYNEQFF TGCGCCAGCAGCTTTAGCGGGGCCTACAATGAGCAGTTCTTC
. 15 few TRBJ2-3 TRBV4-3 CASSQDSRGGDTQYF TGCGCCAGCAGCCAAGATTCCCGGGGTGGAGATACGCAGTATTTT
. 12 . TRBJ2-5 TRBV6-5 CASWNPQGPQYF TGTGCCAGCTGGAATCCTCAGGGCCCCCAGTACTTC
. 15 . TRBJ1-4 TRBV5-4 CASSLLGRGNEKLFF TGTGCCAGCAGCCTTCTTGGGCGGGGTAATGAAAAACTGTTTTTT
TRBD1 15 . TRBJ1-1 TRBV6-5 CASRGLTTGRTEAFF TGTGCCAGCAGGGGGTTGACGACAGGGCGGACTGAAGCTTTCTTT
TRBD1 14 . TRBJ1-2 TRBV7-9 CASSRDRGRYGYTF TGTGCCAGCAGCCGAGACAGGGGGAGATATGGCTACACCTTC
TRBD2 16 . TRBJ2-1 TRBV13 CASSLGSSGDYNEQFF TGTGCCAGCAGCTTAGGCTCTAGCGGGGACTACAATGAGCAGTTCTTC
. 15 . TRBJ1-1 TRBV6-5 CASSYSAGMSTEAFF TGTGCCAGCAGTTACTCGGCAGGGATGAGCACTGAAGCTTTCTTT
TRBD1 14 . TRBJ1-1 TRBV7-2 CASSPRDRNTEAFF TGTGCCAGCAGCCCCCGGGACAGGAACACTGAAGCTTTCTTT
TRBD1 16 . TRBJ2-4 TRBV6-6 CASSPDRDLAKNIQYF TGTGCCAGCAGTCCCGACAGGGATCTAGCCAAAAACATTCAGTACTTC
. 10 . TRBJ1-6 TRBV6-1 CASSDLPLHF TGTGCCAGCAGTGATCTACCCCTCCACTTT